This TCR beta chain originates from a study of cytomegalovirus exposure and HLA in healthy donors (dated by TCRdb to 2016 to 2017). Broadly, across the study: According to an earlier analysis of 587 of the donors, about 179 million T cells yielded 117 million unique TCR beta sequences and roughly 280 Gb of sequence data. Donor age, sex, ethnicity and CMV serostatus were compiled alongside the repertoire data. An early release that covered roughly 600 HLA-typed donors contained around 300 gigabases of sequencing data and about 93 million unique TCR sequences. To study patterns of TCR occurrence, a later analysis re-analyzed previously published TCR beta repertoires from around 670 donors and added high-resolution HLA genotyping. In the later analysis, no new phenotypic data were used to find candidate immune exposures; instead, reliance was placed on TCR beta sequences and their occurrence across donors. Every repertoire in the discovery cohort had been generated on one and the same sequencing platform. The aim of the study was to test whether cataloging public T cell receptors could identify signatures of past pathogen exposure. Along with the approximately 650-subject first cohort, a separate validation cohort of approximately 110 different subjects was used. Genome-wide SNP genotypes for about 65% of the 666 donors were used in a later genetic analysis, which treated that subset as a discovery cohort. An earlier analysis of approximately 640 of the donors applied high-throughput TCR beta sequencing to assess whether each TCR beta V gene segment acted as functional or pseudogenic. The study used immunosequencing to profile the T cell repertoires of 666 subjects and linked those repertoires to cytomegalovirus serostatus. Of the approximately 370 genotyped donors, approximately 81% were placed in the genetic ancestry cluster associated with self-reported Caucasian donors. Both class I and class II loci were covered by HLA typing, at four-digit resolution. On average, around 200,000 unique TCR beta nucleotide sequences were sequenced per donor among more than 350 genotyped donors of the cohort, with about 17% of those sequences being non-productive. The number of typed donors differed by locus: about 620-630 for A, B, C, DRB1 and DQB1; roughly 510 for DQA1; approximately 600 for DPA1; and around 450 for DPB1. Roughly 5 DR-DQ haplotypes were handled as single units for association and clustering, since linkage in the cohort was strong. To predict cytomegalovirus infection status, the study combined high-throughput TCR immunosequencing, statistical association of individual TCRs with disease status, and machine learning.

General study outcomes and caveats: A further reported finding was that TCR beta sequences accurately predicted the HLA-A and HLA-B alleles for most subjects in the first cohort. An earlier analysis of 587 of the donors showed that most TCR beta V segments appeared in productive rearrangements either about 90% or about 30% of the time, which broadly matched IMGT annotations. When HLA alleles, especially DR and DQ, strongly co-occurred, attributing TCR associations to individual alleles was difficult. The presence/absence analyses assumed that sequencing depth was roughly uniform across donors, and that assumption may not be true. The classifier was reported to diagnose cytomegalovirus status with high specificity and sensitivity in both the original cohort and the validation cohort. The 87-base-pair reads could not distinguish some IMGT-functional V segments, including TRBV6-2 and TRBV6-3, so those segments were excluded. In a later analysis, over 15,000 TCR beta sequences were associated with specific HLA alleles at a false discovery rate of 0.05. In vitro tests confirmed that a few of the cytomegalovirus-associated TCR beta chains recognize cytomegalovirus antigens. A later genetic analysis associated a missense DCLRE1C variant with V-gene and J-gene trimming of TCR beta chains, and an independent cohort replicated the association. For the cohort, immune exposure information was limited to CMV serostatus. A later analysis found that HLA-associated TCR beta chains were more clonally expanded and had lower generation probabilities than equally common non-associated chains. Only TCR beta chains were sequenced in this cohort, and the absence of alpha or paired-chain data limited detectable features. Because HLA typing was missing for some donors at each locus, association tests included only the typed subset. The authors suggested that the approach could potentially be extended to other disease states and immunological phenotypes. The sequencing pipeline was judged likely to have produced a cluster of highly shared sequence variants as a technical artifact. Because counts were too low, approximately 18 rarely observed V segments, including chromosome 9 orphons, were excluded from the earlier analysis of a few hundred of the donors. According to a later genetic analysis, donors in an Asian-associated ancestry cluster had fewer N-insertions in productive TCRs than the approximately 670-donor mean. Across donors, most TCR sequences were observed very rarely, whereas some public TCRs were present in many individuals. Correlated functional status among segregating V segments might reflect linkage disequilibrium, but an unknown experimental factor could not be ruled out. According to a later analysis, parvovirus B19, influenza, CMV and Epstein-Barr virus appeared linked to several top co-occurrence clusters. According to a later analysis, TCR association rates differed among HLA loci, with DRB1 alleles showing the most associated TCRs and HLA-C alleles showing the fewest. The study gave a list of 150 to 200 TCR beta chains associated with cytomegalovirus. According to a later analysis, most CMV-associated TCR beta chains appeared to be HLA-restricted, and the HLA associations seemed to be driven largely by CMV exposure.

In total, approximately 700 healthy bone marrow donors made up the cohort. At the time of sampling, every cohort member was nominally healthy, though immune exposures that went unrecorded were likely present. The donor tested CMV seronegative, placing the donor among the approximately 400 seronegative members of the cohort. Every donor gave a peripheral blood sample, and the peripheral blood mononuclear cells from that sample were used for TCR beta sequencing. The Qiagen DNeasy Blood Extraction Kit was used to extract genomic DNA from the blood cell samples. Receptor amplification or capture employed the immunoSEQ multiplex PCR assay. A mixture of 60 forward primers for TCR Vbeta segments and 13 reverse primers for TCR Jbeta segments was used in the multiplex PCR. Amplification of the CDR3 region of rearranged TCR beta genes was performed with a multiplex PCR assay on genomic DNA. On the Illumina HiSeq System, the amplified TCR beta libraries were sequenced as 87-base-pair reads. The authors' pipeline ran thus. Across the 600 to 700 repertoires, a later analysis counted 80 million or so unique TCR beta chains, around 11 million of which were shared by at least two donors. Raw reads were error-corrected and collapsed into unique sequences with a nearest-neighbor algorithm that merged closely related sequences to remove PCR and sequencing errors. Alignment of CDR3 sequences to IMGT reference sequences was used to assign V, D and J gene segments. For a sequence to be retained, a match of at least six nucleotides to both a V gene segment and a J gene segment was required. Rearrangements were classified as productive when the CDR3 lacked stop codons and remained in frame with V and J, and all other rearrangements were classified as non-productive. Following IMGT convention, CDR3 was defined as the stretch from the second conserved V-encoded cysteine up to the conserved J-encoded phenylalanine. In an earlier analysis of approximately 590 of the donors, sequences lacking an unambiguous match to a single V gene segment were excluded. An earlier analysis of just under 600 of the donors called V segments functional above 56.7% productive rearrangements and segregating when the between-donor standard deviation exceeded 5%. A statistical classification framework was built for diagnosing cytomegalovirus status from the catalog of TCR beta chain sequences. V and J gene assignment, in a later analysis, came from comparing TCR nucleotide sequences with IMGT/GENE-DB human TR gene sequences. Using the TCRdist pipeline, a later analysis assigned CDR3 sequences along with most-parsimonious VDJ recombination scenarios. In a later analysis, every TCR beta chain was defined by the combination of its CDR3 amino acid sequence and its V-gene family, and reads without a unique V-gene family were dropped. In a later analysis, 450 to 600 highly shared, low-generation-probability nucleotide sequences were removed to address suspected cross-contamination and a sequencing artifact. In a later analysis, a clonal expansion index for each public chain was calculated from normalized within-repertoire ranks of inferred template counts. A later analysis computed generation probabilities with a VDJ recombination model fitted to out-of-frame rearrangements, and checked the results against IGoR. In a later analysis, TCR-TCR, TCR-HLA and TCR-CMV co-occurrence was scored with hypergeometric tests, and a repertoire-size bias correction was applied to TCR pairs. False discovery rates were estimated in a later analysis by permuting HLA or CMV assignments 20 times. In a later analysis, co-occurring TCRs were grouped using DBSCAN, and TCRdist sequence similarity was added for clustering within HLA-allele-positive subsets. Repertoires with fewer than 30,000 or more than 120,000 public chains were left out of co-occurrence clustering, as were about five repertoires with anomalous nucleotide sharing. The immuneACCESS repertoire file appears here via TCRdb, limited to in-frame rearrangements. These files lack a portion of the clones; in checked studies, under half of the deficit traces to unresolved V genes, and the cause of the others is not known. V and J calls and clone size follow that table, whereas D and trimming were derived from the DNA. The sample contains 150,000 to 200,000 clones, 60% to 85% of them found a single time. The top ten constitute around 3.1% of the sample.

For this clone: No antigen is known for it. The input lacks base qualities; no much larger clone sits a single base away.

Taken from cysteine to phenylalanine, the CDR3 has 15 residues. Only the CDR3 part of the read is kept: 45 bases, read in frame from the first base. Sequences MGHRA (CDR1) and YSYEKL (CDR2) are obtained from the germline V gene. Germline trimming amounts to 3 bases on V and 4 bases on J, with 8 as the count of junction bases outside the gene matches. This clonotype originated in a female donor in good health and CMV-seronegative. In this chain, TRBV4-1 is recombined with TRBJ2-7; TRBD1 aligns with 8 central bases. The sequencing input was PBMCs. The DNA sequence is as follows: TGCGCCAGCAGCCAGGGACAGGTGGGGATTTACGAGCAGTACTTC. It is translated as CASSQGQVGIYEQYF.